These 25 T cell receptor beta chains came from one sample sequenced in a study of blood T cell repertoires in COVID-19. Assay: immunoSEQ multiplex PCR; the TCRdb copy retains only in-frame clones and omits some. The repertoire holds about 280,000 clones, 85% to 90% seen once, with around 10% in the top ten. The sample taken for sequencing was peripheral blood. The receptor set was obtained from a woman younger than 45 with COVID-19, enrolled during active disease.

The chain links TRBV28 to TRBJ2-5, with D maybe TRBD2 (5 bases). The V gene lost 6 bases and the J gene lost 7 bases, with 12 bases spanning the gap. Per germline, CDR1 MDHEN and CDR2 SYDVKM. This CDR3 spans 12 amino acids. The CDR3 loop reads CASSPGSWTQYF. The CDR3 nucleotides read TGTGCCAGCAGCCCGGGATCCTGGACCCAGTACTTC.

The rearrangement uses TRBV6-5 and TRBJ2-1; 14 bases are a match to TRBD2. CDR3 length: 15 residues. Germline V lookup: CDR1 MNHEY, CDR2 SVGAGI. The V gene end was trimmed by 6 bases and the J gene end by 7 bases; junction bases not matched to a gene: 5. CDR3 sequence reads: CASSAGTSGGNEQFF. In DNA, the CDR3 is TGTGCCAGCAGCGCCGGGACTAGCGGGGGAAATGAGCAGTTCTTC.

The rearrangement links TRBV28 to TRBJ1-2; TRBD1 might be the D (6 bases). Germline loops: CDR1 MDHEN, CDR2 SYDVKM. The CDR3 loop spans 11 amino acids. V gave up 8 bases and J gave up 4 bases, with 8 bases separating them. The CDR3 here is CASGGGYGYTF. In nucleotides, the CDR3 is TGTGCCAGCGGGGGCGGCTATGGCTACACCTTC.

The chain links TRBV23-1 to TRBJ2-2; 7 positions agree with TRBD1. TRBV23-1 is flagged as an ORF with uncertain function. CDR3 length: 16 residues. Trimming at V came to 4 bases and at J to 4 bases, leaving 9 bases not matched to a gene. Written as DNA, the CDR3 is TGCGCCAGCAGTCCCCGGACAGGTTCGCCCACCGGGGAGCTGTTTTTT. Translating gives CASSPRTGSPTGELFF.

This clone has a single count. The chain joins TRBV28 to TRBJ2-7, with TRBD1 matching 7 bases. V lost 7 bases to trimming and J lost 0 bases; unmatched junction nucleotides: 6. CDR1 is MDHEN, CDR2 SYDVKM, per germline. CDR3 length: 14 amino acids. CDR3: CASTLTGSSYEQYF. CDR3 nucleotides: TGTGCCAGCACTTTGACAGGGAGCTCCTACGAGCAGTACTTC.

The rearrangement links TRBV9 to TRBJ1-3; D not resolved. The CDR3 consists of 13 residues. Deletions cut 4 bases from V and 6 bases from J, with 11 bases between. In germline, CDR1 is SGDLS, CDR2 YYNGEE. CDR3 region: CASSPGSLNTIYF. In nucleotides, the CDR3 is TGTGCCAGCAGCCCCGGGTCATTAAACACCATATATTTT.

The chain links TRBV19 to TRBJ1-2; D possibly corresponds to TRBD1 (5 bases). This CDR3 contains 15 residues. The V end was cut by 1 base, the J end by 4 bases, with 13 bases between. Germline V lookup: CDR1 LNHDA, CDR2 SQIVND (reference sequence). The CDR3 protein is CASSIGLRAPYGYTF. Written as DNA, the CDR3 is TGTGCCAGTAGTATAGGGCTCAGGGCACCCTATGGCTACACCTTC. The variable domain in full, completed from reference TRBV19 and TRBJ1-2, reads DGGITQSPKYLFRKEGQNVTLSCEQNLNHDAMYWYRQDPGQGLRLIYYSQIVNDFQKGDIAEGYSVSREKKESFPLTVTSAQKNPTAFYLCASSIGLRAPYGYTFGSGTRLTVV.

V and J are TRBV2 and TRBJ1-1; tentative D call: TRBD1 (5 bases). CDR1 is SNHLY, CDR2 FYNNEI, per germline. The length of the CDR3 is 12 residues. V lost 7 bases and J lost 6, with 12 bases in between. CDR3 in amino acids: CASTQGTPEAFF. CDR3 DNA: TGTGCCAGCACCCAGGGCACGCCTGAAGCTTTCTTT.

The sample holds a few counts of this clone. This sequence joins TRBV13 and TRBJ1-2; TRBD1 aligns across 8 bases. Germline loops: CDR1 PRHDT, CDR2 FYEKMQ (reference sequence). Trimming at V came to 5 bases and at J to 4 bases, leaving 3 bases not matched to a gene. The CDR3 has 13 amino acids. CDR3: CASSRTGSYGYTF. CDR3 DNA sequence: TGTGCCAGCAGCCGGACAGGGTCCTATGGCTACACCTTC.

The chain carries TRBV5-6 and TRBJ1-1; 10 nucleotides agree with TRBD1. Trimming cost V 1 base and J 5 bases; bases outside gene matches: 11. Looked up from germline, CDR1 is SGHDT and CDR2 is YYEEEE. This CDR3 region has 17 residues. The CDR3 DNA sequence: TGTGCCAGCAGCTTGCCCGAATCCGGGACAGGGGTGACTGAAGCTTTCTTT. Its protein is CASSLPESGTGVTEAFF.

This rearrangement joins TRBV6-5 to TRBJ1-3, with 9 bases fitting TRBD1. CDR1 is MNHEY and CDR2 is SVGAGI in the germline V gene. V lost 4 bases to trimming and J lost 6 bases; unmatched junction nucleotides: 7. The length of the CDR3 is 15 residues. In DNA form, the CDR3 reads TGTGCCAGCAGTTCAGCCGGGACAGGGCAAAACACCATATATTTT. This translates into CASSSAGTGQNTIYF.

The chain recombines TRBV6-6 with TRBJ2-2; 7 bases agree with TRBD1. This CDR3 is built from 16 residues. The V and J ends lost 5 bases and 4 bases, in that order; junction bases with no gene match: 10. Germline CDR1 reads MNHNY; CDR2 reads SVGAGI (reference sequence). CDR3 loop: CASSPLRGQVTGELFF. Here the CDR3 DNA reads TGTGCCAGCAGTCCCCTGAGGGGGCAAGTCACCGGGGAGCTGTTTTTT.

This clone was found a few times. The V call is TRBV3-1 (or the pseudogene TRBV3-2), the J call TRBJ2-1; 8 bases align to TRBD1. Germline V gives CDR1 LGHDT, CDR2 YNNKEL (reference sequence). The CDR3 is 17 residues long. J was trimmed by 10 bases and V by 0 bases; bases with no gene match: 14. CDR3 coding DNA: TGTGCCAGCAGCCAAGATTCGAGACAGGGGCCGCCCCAAGAGCAGTTCTTC. Amino acids: CASSQDSRQGPPQEQFF.

The gene calls are TRBV5-4 and TRBJ2-2; perhaps TRBD2 as D (6 bases). CDR3 size: 17 residues. Germline values: CDR1 SGHNT, CDR2 YYREEE (reference sequence). The germline V and J ends were trimmed by 4 bases and 2 bases, with 18 bases remaining between them. The CDR3 nucleotides are TGTGCCAGCAGCCCCCCGGGGGTGGGCCTTAACACCGGGGAGCTGTTTTTT. The encoded protein is CASSPPGVGLNTGELFF.

The chain has TRBV2 and TRBJ2-2; tentatively, D is TRBD1 (6 bases). CDR1 is SNHLY and CDR2 is FYNNEI in the germline V gene. This CDR3 is built from 14 residues. V lost 8 bases to trimming and J lost 4 bases, with 14 bases between them. The CDR3 bases are TGTGCCAGCCTCGGTGGGGGCCGCACCGGGGAGCTGTTTTTT. This gives the protein CASLGGGRTGELFF.

This clone is a singleton in its sample. The V gene is TRBV4-2, the J gene TRBJ1-1, with TRBD1 identical over 7 bases. CDR1 is LGHNA and CDR2 is YNFKEQ in the germline V gene. This CDR3 comprises 15 residues. Trimming cost V 2 bases and J 3 bases; bases outside gene matches: 6. The CDR3 reads CASSQWTGSDTEAFF. The CDR3 coding sequence is TGTGCCAGCAGCCAATGGACAGGAAGCGACACTGAAGCTTTCTTT.

The rearrangement joins TRBV4-1 to TRBJ2-3; 8 nucleotides align to TRBD1. Germline trimming cut 2 bases from V and 4 bases from J; bases unmatched to any gene: 5. The CDR3 runs 15 residues. Germline V gives CDR1 MGHRA, CDR2 YSYEKL. CDR3 in DNA: TGCGCCAGCAGCCAAAATGGACAGGGCCCAGATACGCAGTATTTT. Amino acid sequence: CASSQNGQGPDTQYF.

This clone is a singleton in its sample. The genes are TRBV19 and TRBJ1-3, with 7 nucleotides matching TRBD1. Germline trimming cut 5 bases from V and 2 bases from J; bases unmatched to any gene: 9. This CDR3 is built from 16 residues. Germline CDR1 LNHDA, CDR2 SQIVND (reference sequence). The CDR3 is CASSPKGQSPGNTIYF. The CDR3 DNA reads as TGTGCCAGTAGTCCCAAGGGACAGTCCCCTGGAAACACCATATATTTT. The full variable domain, in which reference TRBV19 and TRBJ1-3 provide the parts outside the CDR3, is DGGITQSPKYLFRKEGQNVTLSCEQNLNHDAMYWYRQDPGQGLRLIYYSQIVNDFQKGDIAEGYSVSREKKESFPLTVTSAQKNPTAFYLCASSPKGQSPGNTIYFGEGSWLTVV.

The chain has TRBV27 and TRBJ2-1; 12 bases are a match to TRBD1. After removal of 11 bases from V and 8 bases from J, the junction contained 10 bases not matched to a gene. The CDR3 loop spans 14 amino acids. Germline V gene data show CDR1 as MNHEY and CDR2 as SMNVEV (reference sequence). The CDR3 nucleotides read TGTGCCTCTTCACGGGGACAGGGGGCCCATGAGCAGTTCTTC. This gives the protein CASSRGQGAHEQFF.

V is TRBV4-2 and J is TRBJ1-6; D possibly corresponds to TRBD1 (6 bases). CDR1 and CDR2 (germline): LGHNA, YNFKEQ. This CDR3 region has 15 residues. V gave up 1 base and J gave up 5 bases, with 9 bases separating them. CDR3 protein: CASSQVAGDNSPLHF. CDR3 bases: TGTGCCAGCAGCCAAGTTGCAGGGGATAATTCACCCCTCCACTTT.

The chain is built from TRBV19 and TRBJ1-6; D unresolved. The CDR3 totals 12 residues. V lost 10 bases, J lost 10 bases, and 14 bases lay in between. In germline, CDR1 is LNHDA, CDR2 SQIVND (reference sequence). In DNA form, the CDR3 reads TGTGCCACCGGGTCCCGAGGGTCACCCCTCCACTTT. Translated: CATGSRGSPLHF.

Comments on this clone: This CDR3 is missing its conserved last phenylalanine or tryptophan, likely due to a read error. Because the CDR3's place on the DNA is in doubt, the DNA is left out and the CDR3 is given as listed by TCRdb. CDR3 loop: CASSLGDSPPYL. V gene TRBV18 combines with J gene TRBJ2-7; whether TRBD1, the table's D call, matches the DNA was not checked. From its first to its last residue, the CDR3 has 12 amino acids. CDR1 and CDR2 (germline): KGHSH, LQKENI.

The chain uses TRBV5-1 and TRBJ2-2, with D uncertain. CDR3 length: 15 residues. V shed 0 bases and J shed 0 bases, with 6 bases lying between them. Germline values: CDR1 SGHRS, CDR2 YFSETQ. The CDR3 reads CASSLGSANTGELFF. The CDR3 bases are TGCGCCAGCAGCTTGGGGTCAGCGAACACCGGGGAGCTGTTTTTT. Together with reference TRBV5-1 and TRBJ2-2, the CDR3 gives the full variable domain: KAGVTQTPRYLIKTRGQQVTLSCSPISGHRSVSWYQQTPGQGLQFLFEYFSETQRNKGNFPGRFSGRQFSNSRSEMNVSTLELGDSALYLCASSLGSANTGELFFGEGSRLTVL.

In this sample, this clone turned up a few times. The rearrangement joins TRBV5-1 to TRBJ2-7; D is undetermined. CDR3 length: 15 amino acids. The V end was cut by 0 bases, the J end by 0 bases, with 10 bases between. Per the germline V gene, CDR1 is SGHRS and CDR2 is YFSETQ. This CDR3 reads CASSLASLSSYEQYF. The CDR3 DNA reads TGCGCCAGCAGCTTGGCCTCCCTTAGCTCCTACGAGCAGTACTTC.

The chain is built from TRBV7-9 and TRBJ1-2, with D possibly TRBD1 on 5 matching bases. The CDR3 is 14 amino acids. From germline, CDR1 is SEHNR and CDR2 FQNEAQ (reference sequence). Deletions cut 1 base from V and 1 base from J, with 7 bases between. The CDR3 coding sequence is TGTGCCAGCAGCTTAGGGGACTTTAACTATGGCTACACCTTC. Translation: CASSLGDFNYGYTF.